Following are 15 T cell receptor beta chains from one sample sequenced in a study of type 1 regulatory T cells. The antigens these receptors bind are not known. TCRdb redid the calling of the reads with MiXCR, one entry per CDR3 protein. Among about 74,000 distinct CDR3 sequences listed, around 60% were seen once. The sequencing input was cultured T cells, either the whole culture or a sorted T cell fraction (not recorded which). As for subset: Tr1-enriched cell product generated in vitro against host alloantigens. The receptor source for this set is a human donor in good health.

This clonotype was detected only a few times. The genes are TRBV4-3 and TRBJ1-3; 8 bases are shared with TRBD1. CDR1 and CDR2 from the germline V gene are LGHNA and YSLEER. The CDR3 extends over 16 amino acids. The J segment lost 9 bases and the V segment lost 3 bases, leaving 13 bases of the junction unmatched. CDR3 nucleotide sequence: TGCGCCAGCAGCCAGACCCTGGACAGGGAGGAGCGCACCATATATTTT. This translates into CASSQTLDREERTIYF.

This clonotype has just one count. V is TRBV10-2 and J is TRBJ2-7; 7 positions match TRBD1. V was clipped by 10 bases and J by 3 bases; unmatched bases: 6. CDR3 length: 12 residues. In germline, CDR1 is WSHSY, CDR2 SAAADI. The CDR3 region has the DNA TGCGCCACTACAGGGGACAGCTACGAGCAGTACTTC. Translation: CATTGDSYEQYF.

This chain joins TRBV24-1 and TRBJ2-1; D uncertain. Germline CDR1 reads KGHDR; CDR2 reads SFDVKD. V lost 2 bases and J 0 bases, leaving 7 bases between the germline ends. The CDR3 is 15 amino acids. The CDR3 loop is CATSDSYSSYNEQFF. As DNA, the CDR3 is TGTGCCACCAGTGATTCTTATAGCTCCTACAATGAGCAGTTCTTC.

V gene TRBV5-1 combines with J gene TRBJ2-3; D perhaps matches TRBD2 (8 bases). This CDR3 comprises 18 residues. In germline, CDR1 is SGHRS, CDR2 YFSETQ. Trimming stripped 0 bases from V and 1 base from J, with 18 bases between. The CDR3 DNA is TGCGCCAGCAGCTTGGGGGGGACTAGAGGGGGCCGCACAGATACGCAGTATTTT. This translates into CASSLGGTRGGRTDTQYF.

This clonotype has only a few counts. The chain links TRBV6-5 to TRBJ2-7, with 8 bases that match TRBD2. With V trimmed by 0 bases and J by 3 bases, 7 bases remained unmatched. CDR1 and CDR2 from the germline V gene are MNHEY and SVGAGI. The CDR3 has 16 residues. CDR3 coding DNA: TGTGCCAGCAGTTACTCAGGTAGCGGGACCTTCTACGAGCAGTACTTC. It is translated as CASSYSGSGTFYEQYF.

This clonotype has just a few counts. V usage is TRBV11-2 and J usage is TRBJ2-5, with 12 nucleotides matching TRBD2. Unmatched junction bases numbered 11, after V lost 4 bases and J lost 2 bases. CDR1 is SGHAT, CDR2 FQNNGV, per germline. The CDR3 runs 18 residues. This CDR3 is CASSSGRLAGGPQETQYF. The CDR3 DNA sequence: TGTGCCAGCAGCTCCGGTCGGCTAGCGGGAGGGCCACAAGAGACCCAGTACTTC.

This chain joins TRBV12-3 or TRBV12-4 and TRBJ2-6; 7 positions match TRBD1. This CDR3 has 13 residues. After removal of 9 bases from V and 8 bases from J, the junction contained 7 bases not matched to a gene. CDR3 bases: TGTGCCAGTACAGGGGCTGTTTCCAACGTCCTGACTTTC. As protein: CASTGAVSNVLTF.

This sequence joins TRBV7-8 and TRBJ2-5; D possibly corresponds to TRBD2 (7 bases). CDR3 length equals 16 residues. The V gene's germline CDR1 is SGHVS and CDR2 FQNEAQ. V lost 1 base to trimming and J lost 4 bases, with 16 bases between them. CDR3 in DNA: TGTGCCAGCAGCTTAGGGGCGGGAGAAGGGGGAGAGACCCAGTACTTC. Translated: CASSLGAGEGGETQYF.

The CDR3 protein is CSASGFGTEETQYF. In nucleotides, the CDR3 is TGCAGTGCTAGCGGATTCGGGACAGAAGAGACCCAGTACTTC. The chain links TRBV20-1 to TRBJ2-5; 7 bases are a match to TRBD1. Germline CDR1 reads DFQATT; CDR2 reads SNEGSKA (reference sequence). CDR3 length: 14 amino acids. J gave up 3 bases and V 3 bases, and 7 bases lay outside the gene matches.

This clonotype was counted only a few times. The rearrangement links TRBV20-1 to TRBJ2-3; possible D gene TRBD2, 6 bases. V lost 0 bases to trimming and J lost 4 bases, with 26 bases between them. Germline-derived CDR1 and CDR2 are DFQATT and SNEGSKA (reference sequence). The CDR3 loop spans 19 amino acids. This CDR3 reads CSARDQVSSVSSRADTQYF. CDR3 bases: TGCAGTGCTAGAGATCAGGTCTCTAGCGTATCGTCAAGGGCAGATACGCAGTATTTT.

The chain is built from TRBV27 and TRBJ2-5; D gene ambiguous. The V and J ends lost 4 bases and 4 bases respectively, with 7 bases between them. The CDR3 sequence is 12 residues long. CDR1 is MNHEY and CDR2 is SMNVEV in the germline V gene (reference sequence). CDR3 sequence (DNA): TGTGCCAGCAGTTATTTAGGAGAGACCCAGTACTTC. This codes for CASSYLGETQYF.

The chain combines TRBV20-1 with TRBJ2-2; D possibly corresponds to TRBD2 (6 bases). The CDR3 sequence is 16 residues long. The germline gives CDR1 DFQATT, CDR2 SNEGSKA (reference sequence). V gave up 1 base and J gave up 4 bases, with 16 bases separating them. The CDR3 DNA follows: TGCAGTGCTAGAGCCGGGGAGCGGGCCGGCACCGGGGAGCTGTTTTTT. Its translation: CSARAGERAGTGELFF.

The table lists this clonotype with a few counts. CDR3 residues: CASSIVGQGTYGYTF. The DNA for the CDR3 is TGTGCCAGTAGTATTGTTGGGCAGGGAACCTATGGCTACACCTTC. The chain links TRBV19 to TRBJ1-2; D might be TRBD1 (5 bases). Germline CDR1 reads LNHDA; CDR2 reads SQIVND (reference sequence). Trimming removed 3 bases at V and 4 bases at J, with 15 bases between. This CDR3 is built from 15 residues.

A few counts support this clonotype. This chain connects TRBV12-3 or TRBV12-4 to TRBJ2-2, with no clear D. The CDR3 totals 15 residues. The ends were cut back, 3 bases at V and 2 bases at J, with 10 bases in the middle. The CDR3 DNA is TGTGCCAGCAGTTTGTTGCGGATCAACACCGGGGAGCTGTTTTTT. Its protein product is CASSLLRINTGELFF.

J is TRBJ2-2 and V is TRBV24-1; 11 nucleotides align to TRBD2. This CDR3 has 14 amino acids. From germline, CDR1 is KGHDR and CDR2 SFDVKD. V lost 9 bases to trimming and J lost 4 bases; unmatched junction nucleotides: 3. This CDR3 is CATGLAGLTGELFF. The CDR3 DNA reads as TGTGCCACCGGACTAGCGGGTCTCACCGGGGAGCTGTTTTTT.